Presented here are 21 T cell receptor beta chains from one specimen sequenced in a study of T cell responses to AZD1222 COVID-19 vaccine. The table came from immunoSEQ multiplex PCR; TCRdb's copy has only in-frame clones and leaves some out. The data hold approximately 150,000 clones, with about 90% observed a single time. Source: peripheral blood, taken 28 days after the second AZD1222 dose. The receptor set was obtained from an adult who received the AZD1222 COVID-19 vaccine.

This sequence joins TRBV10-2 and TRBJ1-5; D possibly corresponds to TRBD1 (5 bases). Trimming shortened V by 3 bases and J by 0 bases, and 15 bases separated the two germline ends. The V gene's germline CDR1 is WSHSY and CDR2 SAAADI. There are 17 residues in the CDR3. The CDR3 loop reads CASSDQGWGLSNQPQHF. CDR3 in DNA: TGCGCCAGCAGTGATCAGGGATGGGGCCTTAGCAATCAGCCCCAGCATTTT.

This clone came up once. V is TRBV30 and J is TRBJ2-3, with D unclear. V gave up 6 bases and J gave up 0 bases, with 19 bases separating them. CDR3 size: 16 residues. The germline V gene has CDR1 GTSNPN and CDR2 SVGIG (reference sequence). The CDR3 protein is CACRPPRRSSTDTQYF. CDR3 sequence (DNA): TGTGCCTGTAGACCCCCTAGGCGGTCTAGCACAGATACGCAGTATTTT.

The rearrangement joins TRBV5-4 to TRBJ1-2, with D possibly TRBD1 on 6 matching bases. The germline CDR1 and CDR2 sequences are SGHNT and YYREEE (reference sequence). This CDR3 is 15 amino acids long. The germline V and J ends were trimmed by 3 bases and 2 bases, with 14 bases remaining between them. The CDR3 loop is CASSYESGQNYGYTF. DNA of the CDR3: TGTGCCAGCAGCTATGAATCGGGACAAAACTATGGCTACACCTTC.

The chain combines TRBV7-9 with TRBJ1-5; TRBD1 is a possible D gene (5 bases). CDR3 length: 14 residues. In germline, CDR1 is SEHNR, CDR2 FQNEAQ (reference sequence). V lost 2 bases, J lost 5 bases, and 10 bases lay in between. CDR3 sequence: CASSLSPGYQPQHF. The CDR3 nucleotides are TGTGCCAGCAGCTTATCGCCAGGGTATCAGCCCCAGCATTTT.

The CDR3 sequence: CASRLRPRQRTDTQYF. The CDR3 DNA reads as TGTGCAAGTCGCTTAAGACCACGACAGCGCACAGATACGCAGTATTTT. This rearrangement joins TRBV12-2 to TRBJ2-3; the tabulated D call, TRBD1, remains unverified against the DNA. TRBV12-2 is tagged as a pseudogene. The CDR3 runs to 16 residues.

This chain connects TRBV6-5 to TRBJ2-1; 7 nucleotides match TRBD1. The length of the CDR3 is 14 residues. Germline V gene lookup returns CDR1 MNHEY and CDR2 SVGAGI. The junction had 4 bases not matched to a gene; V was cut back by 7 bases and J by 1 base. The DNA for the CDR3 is TGTGCCAGCAACAACAGGGGATCCTACAATGAGCAGTTCTTC. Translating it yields CASNNRGSYNEQFF.

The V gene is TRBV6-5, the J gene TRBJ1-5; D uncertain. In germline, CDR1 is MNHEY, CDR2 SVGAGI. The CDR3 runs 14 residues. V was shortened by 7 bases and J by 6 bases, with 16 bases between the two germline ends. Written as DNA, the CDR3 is TGTGCCAGCAAGGGCGGTATAGCAGGTCAGCCCCAGCATTTT. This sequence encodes CASKGGIAGQPQHF.

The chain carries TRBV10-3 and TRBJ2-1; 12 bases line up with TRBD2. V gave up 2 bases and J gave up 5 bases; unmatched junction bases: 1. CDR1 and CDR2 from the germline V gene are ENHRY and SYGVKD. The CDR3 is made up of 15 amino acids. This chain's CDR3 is CAISEGLAGNNEQFF. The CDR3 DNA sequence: TGTGCCATCAGTGAGGGACTAGCGGGAAACAATGAGCAGTTCTTC.

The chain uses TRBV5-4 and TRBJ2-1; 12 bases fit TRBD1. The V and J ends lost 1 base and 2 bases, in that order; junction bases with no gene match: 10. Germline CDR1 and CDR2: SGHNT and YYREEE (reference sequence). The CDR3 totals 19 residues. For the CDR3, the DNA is TGTGCCAGCAGCTTGAGTAAGGGACAGGGGGCGAAGACCTACAATGAGCAGTTCTTC. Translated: CASSLSKGQGAKTYNEQFF.

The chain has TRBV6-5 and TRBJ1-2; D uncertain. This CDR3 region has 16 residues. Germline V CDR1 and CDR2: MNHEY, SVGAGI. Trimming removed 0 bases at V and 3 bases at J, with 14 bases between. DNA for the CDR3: TGTGCCAGCAGTTACTCGAGCGGAACCATTTACTATGGCTACACCTTC. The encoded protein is CASSYSSGTIYYGYTF.

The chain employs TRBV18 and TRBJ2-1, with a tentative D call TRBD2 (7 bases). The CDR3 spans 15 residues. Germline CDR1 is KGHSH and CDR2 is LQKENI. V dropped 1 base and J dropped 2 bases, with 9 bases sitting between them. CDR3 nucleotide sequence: TGTGCCAGCTCACCACGGGGGGGCCCCTACAATGAGCAGTTCTTC. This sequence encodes CASSPRGGPYNEQFF.

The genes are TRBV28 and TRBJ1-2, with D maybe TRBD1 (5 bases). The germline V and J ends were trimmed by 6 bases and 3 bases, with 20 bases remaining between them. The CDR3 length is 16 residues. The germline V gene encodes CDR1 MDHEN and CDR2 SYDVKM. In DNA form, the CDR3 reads TGTGCCAGCAGCCCACCACTCGGGACGGTCCACTATGGCTACACCTTC. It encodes CASSPPLGTVHYGYTF.

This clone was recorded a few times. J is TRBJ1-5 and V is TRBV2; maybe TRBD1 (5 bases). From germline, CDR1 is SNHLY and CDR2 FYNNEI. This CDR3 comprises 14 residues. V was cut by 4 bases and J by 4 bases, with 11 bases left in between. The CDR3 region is CASSARQFNQPQHF. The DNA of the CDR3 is TGTGCCAGCAGTGCTCGACAGTTTAATCAGCCCCAGCATTTT.

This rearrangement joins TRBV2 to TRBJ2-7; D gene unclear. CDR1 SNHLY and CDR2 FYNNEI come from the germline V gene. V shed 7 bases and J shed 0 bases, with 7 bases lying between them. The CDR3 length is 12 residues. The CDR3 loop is CASMSYSYEQYF. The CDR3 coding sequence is TGTGCCAGCATGTCTTACTCCTACGAGCAGTACTTC.

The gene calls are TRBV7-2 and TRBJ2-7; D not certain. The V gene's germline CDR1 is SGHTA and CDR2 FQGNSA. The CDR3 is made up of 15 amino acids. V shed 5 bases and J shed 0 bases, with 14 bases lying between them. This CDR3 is CASSEFIQSSYEQYF. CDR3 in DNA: TGTGCCAGCAGCGAATTTATCCAGAGCTCCTACGAGCAGTACTTC.

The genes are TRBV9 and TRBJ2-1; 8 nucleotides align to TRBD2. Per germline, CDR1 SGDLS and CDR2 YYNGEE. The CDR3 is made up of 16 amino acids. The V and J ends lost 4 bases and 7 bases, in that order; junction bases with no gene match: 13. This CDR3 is CASSPIARGGHNEQFF. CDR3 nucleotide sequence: TGTGCCAGCAGCCCTATCGCTCGGGGGGGCCATAATGAGCAGTTCTTC.

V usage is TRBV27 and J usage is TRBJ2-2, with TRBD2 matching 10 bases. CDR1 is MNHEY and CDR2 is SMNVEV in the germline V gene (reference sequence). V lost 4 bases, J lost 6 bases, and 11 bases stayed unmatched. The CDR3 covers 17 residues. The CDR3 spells CASSSHGVSGRPGELFF. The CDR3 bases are TGTGCCAGCAGTTCCCACGGGGTTAGCGGGAGGCCCGGGGAGCTGTTTTTT.

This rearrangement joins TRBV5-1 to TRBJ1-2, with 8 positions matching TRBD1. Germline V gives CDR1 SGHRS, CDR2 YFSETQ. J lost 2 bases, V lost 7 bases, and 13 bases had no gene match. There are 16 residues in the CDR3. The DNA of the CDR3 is TGCGCCAGCGCAGCCGGGTTAACAGGGGGAAACTATGGCTACACCTTC. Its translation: CASAAGLTGGNYGYTF.

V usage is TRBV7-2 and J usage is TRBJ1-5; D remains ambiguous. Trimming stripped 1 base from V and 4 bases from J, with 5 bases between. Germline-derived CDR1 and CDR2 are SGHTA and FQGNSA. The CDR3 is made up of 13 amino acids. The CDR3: CASSLDSNQPQHF. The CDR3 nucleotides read TGTGCCAGCAGCTTAGACAGTAATCAGCCCCAGCATTTT.

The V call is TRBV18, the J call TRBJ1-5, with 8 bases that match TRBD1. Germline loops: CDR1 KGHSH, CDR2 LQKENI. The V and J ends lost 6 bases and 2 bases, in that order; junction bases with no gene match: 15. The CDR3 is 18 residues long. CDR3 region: CASSRTTAGGAGNQPQHF. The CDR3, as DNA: TGTGCCAGCTCCCGGACCACTGCAGGGGGCGCGGGCAATCAGCCCCAGCATTTT.

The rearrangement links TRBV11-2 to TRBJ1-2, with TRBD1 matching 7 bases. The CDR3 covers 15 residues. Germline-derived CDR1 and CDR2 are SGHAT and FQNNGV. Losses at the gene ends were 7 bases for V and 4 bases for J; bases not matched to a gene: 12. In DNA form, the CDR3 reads TGTGCCAGCACCCAAGGGACAGCAACCTCCTATGGCTACACCTTC. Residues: CASTQGTATSYGYTF.